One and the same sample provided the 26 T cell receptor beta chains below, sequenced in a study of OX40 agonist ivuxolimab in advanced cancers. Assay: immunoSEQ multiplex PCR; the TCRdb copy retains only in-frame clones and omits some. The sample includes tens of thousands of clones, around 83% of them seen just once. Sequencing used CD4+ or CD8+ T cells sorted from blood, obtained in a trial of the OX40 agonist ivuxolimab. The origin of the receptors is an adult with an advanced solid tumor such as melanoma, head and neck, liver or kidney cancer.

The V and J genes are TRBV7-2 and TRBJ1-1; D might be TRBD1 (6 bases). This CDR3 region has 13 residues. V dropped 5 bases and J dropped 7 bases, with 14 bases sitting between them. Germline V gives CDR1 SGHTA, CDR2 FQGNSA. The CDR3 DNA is TGTGCCAGCAGCGAGCTGCGGGACAATGAAGCTTTCTTT. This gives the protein CASSELRDNEAFF.

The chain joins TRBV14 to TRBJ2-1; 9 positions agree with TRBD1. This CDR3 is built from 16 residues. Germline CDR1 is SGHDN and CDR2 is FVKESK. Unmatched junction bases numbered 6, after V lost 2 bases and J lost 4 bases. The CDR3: CASSQNTGTGYNEQFF. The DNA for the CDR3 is TGTGCCAGCAGCCAAAACACCGGGACAGGGTACAATGAGCAGTTCTTC.

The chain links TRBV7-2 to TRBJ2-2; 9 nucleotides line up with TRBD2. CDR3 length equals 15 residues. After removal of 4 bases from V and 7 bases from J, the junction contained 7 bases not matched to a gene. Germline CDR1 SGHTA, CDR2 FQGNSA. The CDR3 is CASSSTGGRDGELFF. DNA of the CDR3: TGTGCCAGCAGCTCCACGGGCGGGAGGGACGGGGAGCTGTTTTTT.

The CDR3 loop reads CASSEGSAPFNYGYTF. CDR3 coding DNA: TGTGCCAGCAGTGAAGGGTCGGCACCTTTCAACTATGGCTACACCTTC. The chain employs TRBV2 and TRBJ1-2, with no clear D. Germline V CDR1 and CDR2: SNHLY, FYNNEI. The CDR3 is 16 amino acids. Between the trimmed V and J ends, which lost 1 base and 2 bases, there was a span of 14 bases.

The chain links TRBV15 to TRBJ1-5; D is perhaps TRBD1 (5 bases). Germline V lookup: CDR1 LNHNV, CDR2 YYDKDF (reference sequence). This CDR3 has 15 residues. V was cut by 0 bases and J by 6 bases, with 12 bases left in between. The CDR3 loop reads CATSRDRGGSQPQHF. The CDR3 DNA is TGTGCCACCAGCAGAGACCGGGGGGGGTCTCAGCCCCAGCATTTT.

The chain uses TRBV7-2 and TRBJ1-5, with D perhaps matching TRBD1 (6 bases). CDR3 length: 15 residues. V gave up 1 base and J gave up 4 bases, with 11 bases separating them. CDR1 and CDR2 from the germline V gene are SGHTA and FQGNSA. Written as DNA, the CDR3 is TGTGCCAGCAGCTTAGAGGGCCAGGGGAATCAGCCCCAGCATTTT. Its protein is CASSLEGQGNQPQHF.

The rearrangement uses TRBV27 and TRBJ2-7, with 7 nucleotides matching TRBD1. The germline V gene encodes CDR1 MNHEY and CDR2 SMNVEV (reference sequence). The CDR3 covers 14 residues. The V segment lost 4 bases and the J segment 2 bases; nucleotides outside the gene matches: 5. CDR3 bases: TGTGCCAGCAGTTACAGGGGTGAGGCCTACGAGCAGTACTTC. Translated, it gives CASSYRGEAYEQYF.

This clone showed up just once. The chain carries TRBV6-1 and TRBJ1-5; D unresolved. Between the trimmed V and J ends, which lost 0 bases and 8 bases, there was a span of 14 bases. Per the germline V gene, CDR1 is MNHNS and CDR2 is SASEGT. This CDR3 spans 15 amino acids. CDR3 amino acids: CASSEAGWEMEPQHF. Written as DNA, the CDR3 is TGTGCCAGCAGTGAAGCCGGATGGGAAATGGAGCCCCAGCATTTT.

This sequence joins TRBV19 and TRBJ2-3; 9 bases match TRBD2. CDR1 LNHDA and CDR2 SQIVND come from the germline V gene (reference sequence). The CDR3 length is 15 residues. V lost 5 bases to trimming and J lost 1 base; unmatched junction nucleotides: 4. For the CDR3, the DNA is TGTGCCAGTAGTCTCGTAGCGGGGGGCACAGATACGCAGTATTTT. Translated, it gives CASSLVAGGTDTQYF.

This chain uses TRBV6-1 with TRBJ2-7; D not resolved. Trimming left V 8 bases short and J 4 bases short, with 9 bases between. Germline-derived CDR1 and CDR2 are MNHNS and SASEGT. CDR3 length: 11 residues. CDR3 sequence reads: CASRLGYEQYF. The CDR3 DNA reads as TGTGCCAGCCGGTTGGGGTACGAGCAGTACTTC.

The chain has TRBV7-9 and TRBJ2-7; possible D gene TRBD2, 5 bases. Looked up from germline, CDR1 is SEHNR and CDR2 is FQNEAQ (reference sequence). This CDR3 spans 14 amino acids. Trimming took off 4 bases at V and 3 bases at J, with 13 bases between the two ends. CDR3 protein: CASSSPAGGYEQYF. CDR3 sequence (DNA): TGTGCCAGCAGCTCCCCGGCGGGCGGCTACGAGCAGTACTTC. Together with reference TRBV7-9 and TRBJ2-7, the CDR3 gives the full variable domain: DTGVSQNPRHKITKRGQNVTFRCDPISEHNRLYWYRQTLGQGPEFLTYFQNEAQLEKSRLLSDRFSAERPKGSFSTLEIQRTEQGDSAMYLCASSSPAGGYEQYFGPGTRLTVT.

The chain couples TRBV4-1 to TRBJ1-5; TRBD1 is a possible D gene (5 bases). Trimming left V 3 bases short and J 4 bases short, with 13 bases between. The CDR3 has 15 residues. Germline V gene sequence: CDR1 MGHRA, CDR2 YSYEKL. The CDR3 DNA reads TGCGCCAGCAGCCATATAGGGGCCGGGAATCAGCCCCAGCATTTT. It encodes CASSHIGAGNQPQHF.

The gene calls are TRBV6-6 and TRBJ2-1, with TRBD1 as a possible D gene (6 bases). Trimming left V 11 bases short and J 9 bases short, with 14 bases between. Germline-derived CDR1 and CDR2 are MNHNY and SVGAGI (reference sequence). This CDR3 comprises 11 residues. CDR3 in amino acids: CAYREGGEQFF. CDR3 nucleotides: TGTGCCTACCGTGAAGGGGGTGAGCAGTTCTTC.

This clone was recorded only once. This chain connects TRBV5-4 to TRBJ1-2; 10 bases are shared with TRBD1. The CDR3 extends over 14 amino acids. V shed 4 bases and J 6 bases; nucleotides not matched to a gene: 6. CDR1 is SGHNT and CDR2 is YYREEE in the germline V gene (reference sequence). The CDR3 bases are TGTGCCAGCAGCGGTGGACAGGGGGTTGATGGCTACACCTTC. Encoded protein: CASSGGQGVDGYTF.

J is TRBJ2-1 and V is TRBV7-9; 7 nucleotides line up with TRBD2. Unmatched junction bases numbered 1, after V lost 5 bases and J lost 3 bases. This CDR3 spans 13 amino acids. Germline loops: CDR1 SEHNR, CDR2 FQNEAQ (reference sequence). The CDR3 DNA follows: TGTGCCAGCAGCAGGACTAGCTACAATGAGCAGTTCTTC. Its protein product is CASSRTSYNEQFF.

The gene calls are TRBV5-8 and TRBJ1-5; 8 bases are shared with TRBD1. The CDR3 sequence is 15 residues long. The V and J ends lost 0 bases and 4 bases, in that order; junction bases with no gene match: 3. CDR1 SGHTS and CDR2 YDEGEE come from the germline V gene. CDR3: CASSLADRGNQPQHF. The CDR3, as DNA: TGTGCCAGCAGCTTGGCCGACAGGGGAAATCAGCCCCAGCATTTT.

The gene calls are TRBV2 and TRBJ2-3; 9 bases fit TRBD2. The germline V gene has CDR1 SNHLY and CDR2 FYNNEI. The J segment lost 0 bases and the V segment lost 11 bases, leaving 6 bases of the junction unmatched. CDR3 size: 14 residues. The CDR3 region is CAGLASHSTDTQYF. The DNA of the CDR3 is TGTGCCGGACTAGCGTCTCATAGCACAGATACGCAGTATTTT.

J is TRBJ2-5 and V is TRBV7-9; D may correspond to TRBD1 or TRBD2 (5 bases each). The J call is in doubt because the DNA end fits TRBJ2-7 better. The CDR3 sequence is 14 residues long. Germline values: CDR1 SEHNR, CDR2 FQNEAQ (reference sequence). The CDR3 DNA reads TGTGCCAGCAGCACAGGACCGGGGTCCTACGAGCAGTACTTC. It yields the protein CASSTGPGSYEQYF.

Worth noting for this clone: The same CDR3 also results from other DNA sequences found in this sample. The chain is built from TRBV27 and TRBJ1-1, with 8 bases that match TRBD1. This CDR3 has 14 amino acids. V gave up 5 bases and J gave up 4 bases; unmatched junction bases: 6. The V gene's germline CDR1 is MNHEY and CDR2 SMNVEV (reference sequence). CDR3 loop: CASSLGQGSTEAFF. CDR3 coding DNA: TGTGCCAGCAGTCTTGGACAGGGCTCCACTGAAGCTTTCTTT.

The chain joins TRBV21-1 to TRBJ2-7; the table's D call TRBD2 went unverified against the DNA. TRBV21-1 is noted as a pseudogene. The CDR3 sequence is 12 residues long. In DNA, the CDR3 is TGTGCCAGCAGCAAACGGGGTTGCGAGCAGTACTTC. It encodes CASSKRGCEQYF.

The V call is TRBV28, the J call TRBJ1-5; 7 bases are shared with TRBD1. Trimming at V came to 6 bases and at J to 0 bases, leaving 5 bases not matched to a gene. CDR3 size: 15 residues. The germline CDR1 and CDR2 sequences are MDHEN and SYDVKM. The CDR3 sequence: CASRGGQFSNQPQHF. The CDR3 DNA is TGTGCCAGCAGGGGGGGACAGTTTAGCAATCAGCCCCAGCATTTT.

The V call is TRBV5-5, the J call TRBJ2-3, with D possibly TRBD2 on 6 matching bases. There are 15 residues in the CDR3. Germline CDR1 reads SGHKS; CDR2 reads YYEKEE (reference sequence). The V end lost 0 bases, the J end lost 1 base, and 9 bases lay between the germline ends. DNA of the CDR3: TGTGCCAGCAGCTTGGGATGGGGGGGCACAGATACGCAGTATTTT. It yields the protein CASSLGWGGTDTQYF.

The CDR3 sequence is CASSFQREGHGSYNEQFF. CDR3 bases: TGTGCCAGCAGTTTCCAGCGGGAGGGCCACGGGTCCTACAATGAGCAGTTCTTC. The chain uses TRBV27 and TRBJ2-1, with TRBD2 matching over 10 bases. The CDR3 runs to 18 residues. The J segment lost 1 base and the V segment lost 3 bases, leaving 9 bases of the junction unmatched. CDR1 is MNHEY and CDR2 is SMNVEV in the germline V gene (reference sequence).

CDR3 sequence (DNA): TGTGCCAGCAGCTTAGGTGGCCCGAGCCGGGAGCTGTTTTTT. This codes for CASSLGGPSRELFF. The chain couples TRBV7-6 to TRBJ2-2; unclear D gene. Trimming pared 1 base from V and 9 bases from J, leaving 12 bases between. The CDR3 runs 14 residues. The germline CDR1 and CDR2 sequences are SGHVS and FNYEAQ.

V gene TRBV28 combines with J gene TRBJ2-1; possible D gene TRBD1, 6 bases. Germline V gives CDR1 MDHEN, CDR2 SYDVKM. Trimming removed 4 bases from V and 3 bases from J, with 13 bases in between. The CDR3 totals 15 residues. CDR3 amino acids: CASSWTDSVYNEQFF. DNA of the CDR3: TGTGCCAGCAGTTGGACGGACAGCGTCTACAATGAGCAGTTCTTC.

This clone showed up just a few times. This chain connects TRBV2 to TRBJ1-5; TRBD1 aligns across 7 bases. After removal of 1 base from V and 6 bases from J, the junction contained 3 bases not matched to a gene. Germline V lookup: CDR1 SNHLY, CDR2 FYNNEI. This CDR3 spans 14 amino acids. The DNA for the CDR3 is TGTGCCAGCAGTGAAGGTACAGGGGTTCAGCCCCAGCATTTT. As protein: CASSEGTGVQPQHF.